This TCR beta chain was identified during a study of cytomegalovirus exposure and HLA in healthy donors. Researchers ran the PCR with 60 Vbeta and 13 Jbeta primers. The protocol was immunoSEQ multiplex PCR, while the TCRdb copy is restricted to in-frame clones and leaves out a portion. The table has more than 200,000 clones, around 85% seen once. V was cut by 4 bases and J by 2 bases, with 11 bases left in between. The germline V gene has CDR1 MDHEN and CDR2 SYDVKM. This CDR3 has 15 residues. Study outcomes and limitations: In an earlier analysis, in 587 donors, most V segments appeared productive either ~87% or ~30% of the time.

As concerns this clone: What it binds is unknown.

Nominally healthy donors provided the samples, though records likely missed some immune exposures. This TCR derives from a human donor in good health. The chain couples TRBV28 to TRBJ1-4; no reliable D call. Sequencing was carried out using PBMCs. The CDR3, as DNA: TGTGCCAGCAGTTCCCCTAGGACTACTAATGAAAAACTGTTTTTT. Protein sequence: CASSSPRTTNEKLFF.